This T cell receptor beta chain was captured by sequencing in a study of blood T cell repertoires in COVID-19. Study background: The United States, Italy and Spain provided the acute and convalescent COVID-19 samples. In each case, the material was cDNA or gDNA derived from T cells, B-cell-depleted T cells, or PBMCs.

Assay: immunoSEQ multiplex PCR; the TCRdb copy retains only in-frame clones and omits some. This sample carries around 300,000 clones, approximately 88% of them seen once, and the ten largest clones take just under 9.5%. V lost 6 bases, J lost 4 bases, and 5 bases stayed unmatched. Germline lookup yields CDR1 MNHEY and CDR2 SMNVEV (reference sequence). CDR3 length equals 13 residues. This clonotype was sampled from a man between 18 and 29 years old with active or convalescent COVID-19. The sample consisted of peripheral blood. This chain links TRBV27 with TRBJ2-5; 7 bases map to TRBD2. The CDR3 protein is CASRVGGTETQYF. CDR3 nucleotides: TGTGCCAGCAGGGTGGGGGGGACAGAGACCCAGTACTTC.